Following are 21 T cell receptor beta chains from one sample sequenced in a study of post-analysis software for immune sequencing data. Included in the TCR beta cDNA libraries were unique molecular identifiers. TCRdb processed the PCR reads anew with MiXCR; each CDR3 protein has one entry. The repertoire includes 160,000 or so distinct CDR3 sequences, approximately 35% of them detected once, and approximately 30% sits in the top ten. Sequences were derived from blood, sampled after autologous hematopoietic stem cell transplantation. These receptors were collected from a girl under 18 with multiple sclerosis.

The V gene is TRBV10-3, the J gene TRBJ2-1; TRBD2 agrees at 14 bases. CDR3 size: 17 residues. CDR1 and CDR2 (germline): ENHRY, SYGVKD. V was clipped by 6 bases and J by 7 bases; unmatched bases: 11. The CDR3 spells CAISLTPGLAGANEQFF. The CDR3 DNA follows: TGTGCCATCAGCTTAACACCGGGACTAGCGGGAGCAAATGAGCAGTTCTTC.

The chain is built from TRBV12-3 or TRBV12-4 and TRBJ1-2; 8 nucleotides agree with TRBD1. V lost 3 bases to trimming and J lost 7 bases; unmatched junction nucleotides: 10. The CDR3 runs to 15 residues. The CDR3 coding sequence is TGTGCCAGCAGTTTTGGGTCTCAGGGGGCAGGTGGCTACACCTTC. Its protein product is CASSFGSQGAGGYTF.

V is TRBV10-3 and J is TRBJ1-3; D is undetermined. Trimming removed 2 bases at V and 0 bases at J, with 11 bases between. The CDR3 covers 16 residues. Looked up from germline, CDR1 is ENHRY and CDR2 is SYGVKD. The DNA for the CDR3 is TGTGCCATCAGTGAGGGGGATATACGCTCTGGAAACACCATATATTTT. It translates to CAISEGDIRSGNTIYF.

This clonotype was seen only a few times. The chain couples TRBV7-2 to TRBJ2-4; D may correspond to TRBD1 or TRBD2 (5 bases each). This CDR3 has 16 residues. Trimming removed 2 bases at V and 0 bases at J, with 11 bases between. Looked up from germline, CDR1 is SGHTA and CDR2 is FQGNSA. CDR3 protein: CASSLRSGRAKNIQYF. DNA for the CDR3: TGTGCCAGCAGCTTAAGGTCAGGGAGAGCCAAAAACATTCAGTACTTC.

V and J are TRBV28 and TRBJ2-7; D may match TRBD1 or TRBD2 (5 bases each). This CDR3 contains 14 residues. Germline V gene data show CDR1 as MDHEN and CDR2 as SYDVKM. The V gene lost 11 bases and the J gene lost 1 base, with 18 bases spanning the gap. CDR3 protein: CAGTPLGVSYEQYF. The CDR3, as DNA: TGTGCCGGCACCCCTCTGGGGGTATCCTACGAGCAGTACTTC.

Ten or more counts support this clonotype. The chain couples TRBV5-1 to TRBJ2-7; D could derive from TRBD1 or TRBD2 (5 bases each). Trimming stripped 0 bases from V and 6 bases from J, with 13 bases between. The germline V gene encodes CDR1 SGHRS and CDR2 YFSETQ. The CDR3 is 14 amino acids. The CDR3 DNA is TGCGCCAGCAGCTTGGGTACCGGGACCCGCGAGCAGTACTTC. It yields the protein CASSLGTGTREQYF.

The V and J genes are TRBV9 and TRBJ2-1; TRBD1 aligns across 8 bases. The CDR3 extends over 17 amino acids. The ends lost 0 bases at V and 10 bases at J; junction bases unmatched: 15. Germline assignment: CDR1 SGDLS and CDR2 YYNGEE. The CDR3 DNA reads TGTGCCAGCAGCGTAGATCCAGGACAGGGAATAAGGGCCGAGCAGTTCTTC. This encodes CASSVDPGQGIRAEQFF. Together with reference TRBV9 and TRBJ2-1, the CDR3 gives the full variable domain: DSGVTQTPKHLITATGQRVTLRCSPRSGDLSVYWYQQSLDQGLQFLIQYYNGEERAKGNILERFSAQQFPDLHSELNLSSLELGDSALYFCASSVDPGQGIRAEQFFGPGTRLTVL.

The chain is built from TRBV12-3 or TRBV12-4 and TRBJ2-3; D is possibly TRBD1 (5 bases). The CDR3 covers 15 residues. The V end lost 2 bases, the J end lost 0 bases, and 9 bases lay between the germline ends. Here the CDR3 DNA reads TGTGCCAGCAGTTTAAGGGGCACTAGCACAGATACGCAGTATTTT. Translation: CASSLRGTSTDTQYF.

Details on this clonotype: One base away lies a much larger clone, so this may be a sequencing read error. The V gene is TRBV29-1, the J gene TRBJ2-7; D unresolved. The V end lost 7 bases, the J end lost 1 base, and 14 bases lay between the germline ends. Germline values: CDR1 SQVTM, CDR2 ANQGSEA. This CDR3 region has 13 residues. The DNA for the CDR3 is TGCAGCGGTTACGTCGGACGGTCCTACGAGCAGTACTTC. This sequence encodes CSGYVGRSYEQYF.

The V call is TRBV20-1, the J call TRBJ2-7; 7 bases are shared with TRBD2. CDR3 length: 13 residues. The J segment lost 0 bases and the V segment lost 5 bases, leaving 4 bases of the junction unmatched. Germline V CDR1 and CDR2: DFQATT, SNEGSKA (reference sequence). In DNA form, the CDR3 reads TGCAGTGCTCCAGCGGGAACCTCCTACGAGCAGTACTTC. Translation: CSAPAGTSYEQYF.

This clonotype has just a few counts. The gene calls are TRBV20-1 and TRBJ2-7; 9 bases match TRBD2. Germline CDR1 and CDR2: DFQATT and SNEGSKA (reference sequence). The V and J ends lost 6 bases and 3 bases, in that order; junction bases with no gene match: 9. The CDR3 covers 14 residues. CDR3 region: CSASSGLAFYEQYF. The CDR3 nucleotides read TGCAGTGCATCCTCGGGACTAGCTTTCTACGAGCAGTACTTC.

The chain carries TRBV20-1 and TRBJ1-1, with D possibly being TRBD1 (6 bases). The germline V gene encodes CDR1 DFQATT and CDR2 SNEGSKA (reference sequence). This CDR3 region has 14 residues. Trimming shortened V by 4 bases and J by 3 bases, and 15 bases separated the two germline ends. Here the CDR3 reads CSAKKGQGHTEAFF. CDR3 DNA sequence: TGCAGTGCTAAAAAGGGGCAGGGGCACACTGAAGCTTTCTTT.

This rearrangement joins TRBV21-1 to TRBJ2-1. TRBV21-1 is noted as a pseudogene. CDR3 length: 16 amino acids. In DNA form, the CDR3 reads TGTGCCAGCAGCAAATACGAGACACTTACCTACAATGAGCAGTTCTTC. This codes for CASSKYETLTYNEQFF.

The chain carries TRBV5-1 and TRBJ2-1, with 12 bases that match TRBD2. The DNA end is more similar to TRBJ2-7, so the J call may be wrong. There are 16 residues in the CDR3. Germline V CDR1 and CDR2: SGHRS, YFSETQ. CDR3 DNA sequence: TGCGCCAGCAGCTTACTAGCGGGAGGTTCCTACAATGAGCAGTACTTC. Its protein is CASSLLAGGSYNEQYF.

This clonotype was observed a few times. The gene calls are TRBV7-2 and TRBJ2-2, with D possibly TRBD1 on 5 matching bases. The CDR3 totals 15 residues. With 5 bases removed from V and 2 bases from J, the gap between germline ends came to 12 bases. Germline V gene sequence: CDR1 SGHTA, CDR2 FQGNSA. The CDR3 protein is CASSPQGTNTGELFF. The DNA for the CDR3 is TGTGCCAGCAGCCCCCAGGGAACCAACACCGGGGAGCTGTTTTTT. Complete variable domain (other parts from reference TRBV7-2 and TRBJ2-2): GAGVSQSPSNKVTEKGKDVELRCDPISGHTALYWYRQSLGQGLEFLIYFQGNSAPDKSGLPSDRFSAERTGGSVSTLTIQRTQQEDSAVYLCASSPQGTNTGELFFGEGSRLTVL.

The chain employs TRBV21-1 and TRBJ2-6; the D call in the table, TRBD1, was not verified against the DNA. TRBV21-1 is flagged as a pseudogene. The CDR3 runs to 18 residues. The CDR3 DNA reads TGTGCCAGCAGCAACGGACAGCGCCAAAAGTCTGGGGCCAACGTCCTGACTTTC. The encoded protein is CASSNGQRQKSGANVLTF.

The chain couples TRBV5-6 to TRBJ1-2, with TRBD1 identical over 7 bases. CDR1 and CDR2 (germline): SGHDT, YYEEEE. CDR3 length: 15 amino acids. V gave up 0 bases and J gave up 7 bases; unmatched junction bases: 9. The CDR3 here is CASSLVVGGSGGYTF. In DNA, the CDR3 is TGTGCCAGCAGCTTGGTTGTAGGGGGCTCTGGTGGCTACACCTTC. Full variable domain (outside the CDR3, taken from reference TRBV5-6 and TRBJ1-2): DAGVTQSPTHLIKTRGQQVTLRCSPKSGHDTVSWYQQALGQGPQFIFQYYEEEERQRGNFPDRFSGHQFPNYSSELNVNALLLGDSALYLCASSLVVGGSGGYTFGSGTRLTVV.

The chain uses TRBV30 and TRBJ1-2, with 8 nucleotides matching TRBD1. The CDR3 has 15 residues. Germline V lookup: CDR1 GTSNPN, CDR2 SVGIG (reference sequence). Trimming cost V 8 bases and J 2 bases; bases outside gene matches: 13. The CDR3 loop reads CAVPRHRDRNYGYTF. CDR3 DNA sequence: TGTGCCGTCCCACGACACCGGGACAGGAACTATGGCTACACCTTC.

This clonotype was recorded at least ten times. The gene calls are TRBV20-1 and TRBJ2-1; 8 bases match TRBD1. Looked up from germline, CDR1 is DFQATT and CDR2 is SNEGSKA (reference sequence). The CDR3 runs 14 residues. V lost 5 bases, J lost 5 bases, and 8 bases stayed unmatched. The CDR3 DNA follows: TGCAGTGCTCAAGACCGGGACAGGAACAATGAGCAGTTCTTC. Protein product: CSAQDRDRNNEQFF.

The V call is TRBV4-1, the J call TRBJ1-4; D might be TRBD1 (6 bases). The CDR3 length is 15 residues. Germline CDR1 MGHRA, CDR2 YSYEKL. V lost 1 base and J lost 5, with 11 bases in between. In DNA form, the CDR3 reads TGCGCCAGCAGCCAAGTGCGGGGGGCAAATGAAAAACTGTTTTTT. Amino acid sequence: CASSQVRGANEKLFF.

This clonotype was observed a handful of times. The chain is built from TRBV19 and TRBJ1-6; the match to TRBD1 covers 12 bases. The CDR3 consists of 14 residues. CDR1 is LNHDA, CDR2 SQIVND, per germline (reference sequence). V lost 6 bases to trimming and J lost 14 bases; unmatched junction nucleotides: 8. The CDR3 here is CASSPGQGALSLHF. Written as DNA, the CDR3 is TGTGCCAGTAGCCCGGGACAGGGGGCTTTGTCCCTCCACTTT.